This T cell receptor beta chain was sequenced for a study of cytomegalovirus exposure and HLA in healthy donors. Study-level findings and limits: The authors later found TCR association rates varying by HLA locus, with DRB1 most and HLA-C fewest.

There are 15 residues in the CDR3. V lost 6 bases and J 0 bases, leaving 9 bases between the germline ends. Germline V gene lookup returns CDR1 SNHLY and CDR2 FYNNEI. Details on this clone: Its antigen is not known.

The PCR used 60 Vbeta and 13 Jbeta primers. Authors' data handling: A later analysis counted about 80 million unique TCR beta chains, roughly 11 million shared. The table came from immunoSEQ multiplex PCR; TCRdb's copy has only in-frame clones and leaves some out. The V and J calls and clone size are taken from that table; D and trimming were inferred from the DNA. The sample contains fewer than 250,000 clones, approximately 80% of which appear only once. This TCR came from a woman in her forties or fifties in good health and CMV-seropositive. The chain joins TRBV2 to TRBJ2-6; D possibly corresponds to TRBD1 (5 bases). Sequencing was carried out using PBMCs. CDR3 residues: CASRVDISGANVLTF. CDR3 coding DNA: TGTGCCAGCAGGGTGGACATCTCTGGGGCCAACGTCCTGACTTTC.